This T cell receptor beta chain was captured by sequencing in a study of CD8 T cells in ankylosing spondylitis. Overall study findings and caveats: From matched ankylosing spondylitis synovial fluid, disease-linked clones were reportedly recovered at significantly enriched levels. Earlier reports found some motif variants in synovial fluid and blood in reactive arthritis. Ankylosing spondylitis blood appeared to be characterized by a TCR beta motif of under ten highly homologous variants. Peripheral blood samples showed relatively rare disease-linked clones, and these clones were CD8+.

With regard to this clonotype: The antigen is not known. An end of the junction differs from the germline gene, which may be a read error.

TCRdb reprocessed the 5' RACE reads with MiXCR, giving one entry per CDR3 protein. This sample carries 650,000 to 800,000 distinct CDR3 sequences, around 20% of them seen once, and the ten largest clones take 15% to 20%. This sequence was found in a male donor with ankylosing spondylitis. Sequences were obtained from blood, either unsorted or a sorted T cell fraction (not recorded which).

CDR3 region: CVSSSRASNQPQHF. CDR3 bases: TGTGTCAGCAGTTCCCGGGCCTCCAATCAGCCCCAGCATTTT. This sequence joins TRBV6-2 or TRBV6-3 and TRBJ1-5; no firm D call. Germline CDR1 reads MNHEY; CDR2 reads SVGEGT. The CDR3 runs to 14 residues.